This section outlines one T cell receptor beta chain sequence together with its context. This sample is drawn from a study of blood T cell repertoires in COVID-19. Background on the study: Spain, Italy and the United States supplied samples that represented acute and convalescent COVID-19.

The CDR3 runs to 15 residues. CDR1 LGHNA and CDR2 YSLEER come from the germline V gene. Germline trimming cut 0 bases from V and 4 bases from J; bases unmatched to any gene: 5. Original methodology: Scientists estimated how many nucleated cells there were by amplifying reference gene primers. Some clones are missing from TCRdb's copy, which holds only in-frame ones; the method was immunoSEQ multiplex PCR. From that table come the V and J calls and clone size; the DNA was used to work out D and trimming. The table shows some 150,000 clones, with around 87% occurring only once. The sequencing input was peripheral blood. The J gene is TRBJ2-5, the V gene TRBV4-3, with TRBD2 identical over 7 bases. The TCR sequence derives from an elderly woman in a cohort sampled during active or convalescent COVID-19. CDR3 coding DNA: TGCGCCAGCAGCCAAGAGGGAGGACTAGGAGAGACCCAGTACTTC. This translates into CASSQEGGLGETQYF.